These 14 T cell receptor beta chains were all obtained from the same sample, sequenced in a study of T cells in localized non-small cell lung cancer. This table comes from immunoSEQ multiplex PCR, and its TCRdb copy is limited to in-frame clones, with some not included. The sample lists tens of thousands of clones; more than 85% were seen once. This sample comprised PBMCs, obtained before any cancer treatment. The receptors stem from a man aged 35-75 years with stage II lung adenocarcinoma.

CDR3 in amino acids: CASRRTRSTDTQYF. In DNA form, the CDR3 reads TGTGCCAGCAGACGGACACGTAGCACAGATACGCAGTATTTT. The chain is built from TRBV6-1 and TRBJ2-3; TRBD1 is a possible D gene (5 bases). V was pared by 6 bases and J by 0 bases, with 10 bases between. The CDR3 has 14 residues. Germline lookup yields CDR1 MNHNS and CDR2 SASEGT.

The chain is built from TRBV5-4 and TRBJ2-7; TRBD2 matches at 11 bases. CDR3 length: 14 residues. V trimming: 4 bases; J trimming: 3 bases; junction bases outside the gene matches: 3. CDR1 and CDR2 (germline): SGHNT, YYREEE (reference sequence). Here the CDR3 reads CASSLGTSGYEQYV. CDR3 coding DNA: TGTGCCAGCAGCCTTGGGACTAGCGGCTACGAGCAGTACGTC.

This chain joins TRBV15 and TRBJ2-7, with 8 bases that match TRBD1. This CDR3 comprises 13 residues. Germline V lookup: CDR1 LNHNV, CDR2 YYDKDF (reference sequence). The junction had 3 bases not matched to a gene; V was cut back by 5 bases and J by 3 bases. The CDR3 sequence: CATSLDRVYEQYF. The CDR3 coding sequence is TGTGCCACCAGCCTGGACAGGGTCTACGAGCAGTACTTC.

This clone was observed once. J is TRBJ1-3 and V is TRBV15, with unresolved D. V lost 6 bases, J lost 0 bases, and 6 bases lay in between. The CDR3 has 13 residues. CDR1 is LNHNV, CDR2 YYDKDF, per germline (reference sequence). The DNA of the CDR3 is TGTGCCACCAGGACGTCCTCTGGAAACACCATATATTTT. It specifies CATRTSSGNTIYF.

The chain uses TRBV6-5 and TRBJ1-5; the D gene is possibly TRBD1 (5 bases). Germline-derived CDR1 and CDR2 are MNHEY and SVGAGI. The ends were cut back, 6 bases at V and 3 bases at J, with 15 bases in the middle. This CDR3 is built from 15 residues. CDR3 region: CASRGLSSPNQPQHF. CDR3 sequence (DNA): TGTGCCAGCAGGGGGCTTTCCTCCCCCAATCAGCCCCAGCATTTT.

The chain carries TRBV28 and TRBJ2-1; D is unresolved. The V end lost 6 bases, the J end lost 8 bases, and 5 bases lay between the germline ends. The CDR3 has 10 residues. Germline V lookup: CDR1 MDHEN, CDR2 SYDVKM. The CDR3 sequence is CASSFDEQFF. The CDR3 DNA follows: TGTGCCAGCAGCTTTGATGAGCAGTTCTTC.

The chain joins TRBV6-1 to TRBJ2-7; D is unclear. The germline CDR1 and CDR2 sequences are MNHNS and SASEGT. The CDR3 totals 15 residues. V was clipped by 1 base and J by 3 bases, with 13 bases between them. CDR3 loop: CASSEGSTSGYEQYF. CDR3 DNA sequence: TGTGCCAGCAGTGAAGGCTCCACGTCGGGCTACGAGCAGTACTTC.

This sequence joins TRBV15 and TRBJ1-1, with D possibly matching TRBD1 (5 bases). This CDR3 has 13 amino acids. V lost 8 bases, J lost 1 base, and 11 bases lay in between. Germline V CDR1 and CDR2: LNHNV, YYDKDF (reference sequence). CDR3 loop: CATGRDWNTEAFF. CDR3 coding DNA: TGTGCCACCGGCCGGGACTGGAACACTGAAGCTTTCTTT.

The V gene is TRBV4-1, the J gene TRBJ1-1, with D possibly matching TRBD1 (6 bases). Germline loops: CDR1 MGHRA, CDR2 YSYEKL. V lost 0 bases and J lost 12, with 20 bases in between. This CDR3 contains 15 residues. The CDR3 DNA reads TGCGCCAGCAGCCAAGATTGGGGGGCTGTGAGTGGTACTTTCTTT. This encodes CASSQDWGAVSGTFF.

V is TRBV9 and J is TRBJ2-1; 7 positions agree with TRBD1. This CDR3 has 15 residues. The junction had 8 bases not matched to a gene; V was cut back by 0 bases and J by 8 bases. The germline V gene encodes CDR1 SGDLS and CDR2 YYNGEE. In nucleotides, the CDR3 is TGTGCCAGCAGCGTAGGACAGGGCGGAAACTATGAGCAGTTCTTC. It yields the protein CASSVGQGGNYEQFF.

This clone appeared once. The gene calls are TRBV6-1 and TRBJ2-7; possible D gene TRBD1, 6 bases. The CDR3 has 12 amino acids. Germline CDR1 and CDR2: MNHNS and SASEGT. The V and J ends lost 3 bases and 7 bases respectively, with 10 bases between them. CDR3 bases: TGTGCCAGCAGTGATAAGAGGGGGGAGCAGTACGTC. Translating gives CASSDKRGEQYV.

J is TRBJ2-5 and V is TRBV5-6, with D perhaps TRBD1 or TRBD2 (5 bases each). The V end was cut by 4 bases, the J end by 7 bases, with 11 bases between. CDR1 SGHDT and CDR2 YYEEEE come from the germline V gene. The CDR3 consists of 12 residues. As DNA, the CDR3 is TGTGCCAGCAGCACGGGACCTGGGACCCAGTACTTC. Translation gives CASSTGPGTQYF. Together with reference TRBV5-6 and TRBJ2-5, the CDR3 gives the full variable domain: DAGVTQSPTHLIKTRGQQVTLRCSPKSGHDTVSWYQQALGQGPQFIFQYYEEEERQRGNFPDRFSGHQFPNYSSELNVNALLLGDSALYLCASSTGPGTQYFGPGTRLLVL.

The genes are TRBV7-3 and TRBJ2-2; D is unclear. The CDR3 contains 14 residues. Trimming took off 4 bases at V and 2 bases at J, with 8 bases between the two ends. The germline V gene has CDR1 SGHTA and CDR2 FQGTGA. The DNA of the CDR3 is TGTGCCAGCAGCTCCAGACCAAACACCGGGGAGCTGTTTTTT. Translated: CASSSRPNTGELFF. Full variable domain (outside the CDR3, taken from reference TRBV7-3 and TRBJ2-2): GAGVSQTPSNKVTEKGKYVELRCDPISGHTALYWYRQSLGQGPEFLIYFQGTGAADDSGLPNDRFFAVRPEGSVSTLKIQRTERGDSAVYLCASSSRPNTGELFFGEGSRLTVL.

The chain is built from TRBV5-8 and TRBJ2-7; unclear D gene. Germline CDR1 is SGHTS and CDR2 is YDEGEE. The length of the CDR3 is 14 residues. Trimming took 2 bases from V and 4 from J, leaving 13 bases between them. The CDR3 region is CASSFSPGGYEQYV. For the CDR3, the DNA is TGTGCCAGCAGCTTTTCCCCCGGTGGGTACGAGCAGTACGTC.